What follows are 3 T cell receptor beta chains derived from one specimen sequenced in a study of blood T cell repertoires in COVID-19. Sequencing was performed with immunoSEQ multiplex PCR; in TCRdb, only in-frame clones are kept and a portion is missing. The sample has about 200,000 clones, roughly 79% seen once; the top ten hold approximately 7.2%. Sequencing was performed on peripheral blood. The receptors were gathered from a human donor with acute or convalescent COVID-19. The donor label of this sample is uncertain.

The chain links TRBV7-9 to TRBJ1-1; no clear D gene. The CDR3 has 14 residues. Trimming took 5 bases from V and 1 from J, leaving 11 bases between them. The V gene's germline CDR1 is SEHNR and CDR2 FQNEAQ (reference sequence). CDR3 in DNA: TGTGCCAGCAGCCCATCGGGAAGGAACACTGAAGCTTTCTTT. This codes for CASSPSGRNTEAFF.

Only one count was recorded for this clone. The chain has TRBV7-2 and TRBJ2-3; the D gene is possibly TRBD2 (5 bases). Germline V gene sequence: CDR1 SGHTA, CDR2 FQGNSA. V lost 4 bases and J 5 bases, leaving 13 bases between the germline ends. CDR3 length: 14 residues. CDR3 DNA sequence: TGTGCCAGCAGCTCGGGATCCTATAGAGATACGCAGTATTTT. Amino acid sequence: CASSSGSYRDTQYF.

This clone was seen only a few times. The V call is TRBV2, the J call TRBJ1-2; D perhaps matches TRBD1 (6 bases). Germline V lookup: CDR1 SNHLY, CDR2 FYNNEI. CDR3 length: 13 residues. The V end was cut by 2 bases, the J end by 8 bases, with 12 bases between. DNA for the CDR3: TGTGCCAGCAGTGAACAGGGGTGGTGGGGCTACACCTTC. Protein product: CASSEQGWWGYTF.